Following are 27 T cell receptor beta chains from one sample sequenced in a study of T cell repertoires in cytomegalovirus infection. No antigen has been assigned to these receptors. Each CDR3 protein is one row after TCRdb ran MiXCR on the reads. The table has about 270,000 distinct CDR3 sequences, 22% seen once. This specimen consisted of cultured PBMCs, obtained from culture after CMV antigen stimulation. The receptors stem from a human donor in good health (CMV status not recorded). Some clones in this sample may be carry-over from other donors' samples.

Only a few counts were recorded for this clonotype. This chain joins TRBV7-6 and TRBJ1-2; D is unresolved. Germline V gene data show CDR1 as SGHVS and CDR2 as FNYEAQ. This CDR3 region has 11 residues. Deletions cut 4 bases from V and 6 bases from J, with 6 bases between. This chain's CDR3 is CASSSQDGYTF. CDR3 in DNA: TGTGCCAGCAGCTCGCAAGATGGCTACACCTTC.

This clonotype appeared a few times. The chain recombines TRBV6-5 with TRBJ1-1; D unclear. Germline V gene data show CDR1 as MNHEY and CDR2 as SVGAGI. Between the trimmed V and J ends, which lost 0 bases and 3 bases, there was a span of 5 bases. This CDR3 region has 13 residues. The CDR3: CASSYSIDTEAFF. CDR3 coding DNA: TGTGCCAGCAGTTACTCGATTGACACTGAAGCTTTCTTT.

This rearrangement joins TRBV6-2 or TRBV6-3 to TRBJ1-1; no definite D call. This CDR3 is 16 amino acids long. Germline V CDR1 and CDR2: MNHEY, SVGEGT. V was clipped by 3 bases and J by 0 bases, with 14 bases between them. The CDR3 DNA is TGTGCCAGCAGTTATACCGGTGTGCTCATGAACACTGAAGCTTTCTTT. It encodes CASSYTGVLMNTEAFF.

CDR3 sequence reads: CASSPPLGTNTEAFF. The CDR3, as DNA: TGTGCCAGCAGCCCCCCCCTGGGGACGAACACTGAAGCTTTCTTT. This chain joins TRBV7-6 and TRBJ1-1, with D perhaps TRBD1 (5 bases). From germline, CDR1 is SGHVS and CDR2 FNYEAQ. Trimming took 5 bases from V and 1 from J, leaving 14 bases between them. This CDR3 is 15 amino acids long. The full variable domain, its missing parts supplied by reference TRBV7-6 and TRBJ1-1, is GAGVSQSPRYKVTKRGQDVALRCDPISGHVSLYWYRQALGQGPEFLTYFNYEAQQDKSGLPNDRFSAERPEGSISTLTIQRTEQRDSAMYRCASSPPLGTNTEAFFGQGTRLTVV.

A few counts support this clonotype. As DNA, the CDR3 is TGTGCCAGCAGTCTTGGCGGGACCACAGATACGCAGTATTTT. This gives the protein CASSLGGTTDTQYF. The chain recombines TRBV12-3 or TRBV12-4 with TRBJ2-3; D is perhaps TRBD2 (6 bases). The CDR3 has 14 amino acids. V lost 5 bases and J 2 bases, leaving 11 bases between the germline ends.

This sequence joins TRBV7-8 and TRBJ1-5; 8 positions match TRBD1. The CDR3 runs 16 residues. From germline, CDR1 is SGHVS and CDR2 FQNEAQ. V shed 1 base, J shed 2 bases, and the junction held 4 bases outside the gene matches. For the CDR3, the DNA is TGTGCCAGCAGCTTAGACAGGGGGGGCGGCAATCAGCCCCAGCATTTT. It specifies CASSLDRGGGNQPQHF. The full variable domain, in which reference TRBV7-8 and TRBJ1-5 provide the parts outside the CDR3, is GAGVSQSPRYKVAKRGQDVALRCDPISGHVSLFWYQQALGQGPEFLTYFQNEAQLDKSGLPSDRFFAERPEGSVSTLKIQRTQQEDSAVYLCASSLDRGGGNQPQHFGDGTRLSIL.

The gene calls are TRBV20-1 and TRBJ1-1; D not resolved. Between the trimmed V and J ends, which lost 8 bases and 2 bases, there was a span of 9 bases. Germline CDR1 DFQATT, CDR2 SNEGSKA (reference sequence). CDR3 length: 11 amino acids. In nucleotides, the CDR3 is TGCAGTCAATTCCTAAACACTGAAGCTTTCTTT. Translated: CSQFLNTEAFF.

This clonotype appeared many times. The chain couples TRBV6-1 to TRBJ2-7, with 9 bases matching TRBD2. V lost 8 bases and J lost 7; bases outside the gene matches: 12. Germline lookup yields CDR1 MNHNS and CDR2 SASEGT. This CDR3 comprises 14 residues. The CDR3 region has the DNA TGTGCCAGCTTCGACGCGGGAGGGCCGGGTGAGCAGTACGTC. As protein: CASFDAGGPGEQYV.

The genes are TRBV7-9 and TRBJ2-1; 9 nucleotides agree with TRBD2. The CDR3 contains 15 residues. Germline V CDR1 and CDR2: SEHNR, FQNEAQ (reference sequence). Trimming at V came to 5 bases and at J to 9 bases, leaving 11 bases not matched to a gene. This chain's CDR3 is CASSPKVAGGPEQFF. CDR3 bases: TGTGCCAGCAGCCCCAAGGTGGCGGGAGGGCCTGAGCAGTTCTTC.

This clonotype has only a few counts. The chain joins TRBV7-3 to TRBJ2-1; D unclear. Trimming cost V 6 bases and J 3 bases, with 9 bases left between them. CDR1 is SGHTA and CDR2 is FQGTGA in the germline V gene. CDR3 length: 13 residues. The CDR3 sequence is CASSPTGYNEQFF. The DNA of the CDR3 is TGTGCCAGCAGTCCCACTGGCTACAATGAGCAGTTCTTC.

The chain is built from TRBV10-3 and TRBJ2-1, with D possibly being TRBD1 (6 bases). Germline V lookup: CDR1 ENHRY, CDR2 SYGVKD. Trimming left V 4 bases short and J 9 bases short, with 13 bases between. This CDR3 contains 13 residues. The CDR3 DNA reads TGTGCCATCAGTGGTTCAGGGGTTGGTGAGCAGTTCTTC. Protein sequence: CAISGSGVGEQFF.

This clonotype was picked up many times. This chain links TRBV6-1 with TRBJ2-3; D is ambiguous. Germline V lookup: CDR1 MNHNS, CDR2 SASEGT. The CDR3 loop spans 13 amino acids. The germline V and J ends were trimmed by 1 base and 6 bases, with 8 bases remaining between them. The chain's CDR3 is CASSEVDPDTQYF. In DNA, the CDR3 is TGTGCCAGCAGTGAAGTCGACCCCGATACGCAGTATTTT.

This clonotype was detected many times. The chain recombines TRBV7-2 with TRBJ2-1; D remains unclear. V shed 10 bases and J shed 0 bases, with 10 bases lying between them. The CDR3 runs 13 residues. The V gene's germline CDR1 is SGHTA and CDR2 FQGNSA. CDR3 residues: CAIGGSSYNEQFF. In DNA, the CDR3 is TGTGCCATCGGCGGATCCTCCTACAATGAGCAGTTCTTC.

This clonotype was detected only a few times. The chain carries TRBV20-1 and TRBJ2-5; 9 bases fit TRBD2. The V and J ends lost 6 bases and 4 bases, in that order; junction bases with no gene match: 6. The V gene's germline CDR1 is DFQATT and CDR2 SNEGSKA (reference sequence). The CDR3 spans 13 residues. In nucleotides, the CDR3 is TGCAGTGCGCCGCCGGGACTAGCAGAGACCCAGTACTTC. It is translated as CSAPPGLAETQYF.

This clonotype has only one observation. V gene TRBV13 combines with J gene TRBJ2-1; perhaps TRBD1 as D (5 bases). Germline values: CDR1 PRHDT, CDR2 FYEKMQ (reference sequence). V lost 2 bases to trimming and J lost 8 bases, with 16 bases between them. The CDR3 has 15 residues. The chain's CDR3 is CASSLFQGFAHEQFF. The CDR3 DNA reads as TGTGCCAGCAGCTTATTTCAGGGTTTTGCCCATGAGCAGTTCTTC. The variable domain in full, completed from reference TRBV13 and TRBJ2-1, reads AAGVIQSPRHLIKEKRETATLKCYPIPRHDTVYWYQQGPGQDPQFLISFYEKMQSDKGSIPDRFSAQQFSDYHSELNMSSLELGDSALYFCASSLFQGFAHEQFFGPGTRLTVL.

The table lists this clonotype with a few counts. J is TRBJ2-7 and V is TRBV19; D is perhaps TRBD1 or TRBD2 (5 bases each). Trimming cost V 5 bases and J 6 bases, with 17 bases left between them. The CDR3 covers 14 residues. CDR1 is LNHDA, CDR2 SQIVND, per germline (reference sequence). The CDR3, as DNA: TGTGCCAGTAGTCCCGGAGGCAGGGCGAGCGAGCAGTACGTC. It specifies CASSPGGRASEQYV.

The V call is TRBV5-5, the J call TRBJ2-1; the D call may be TRBD1 or TRBD2 (5 bases each). Germline V gene sequence: CDR1 SGHKS, CDR2 YYEKEE (reference sequence). This CDR3 region has 15 residues. V shed 0 bases and J shed 7 bases, with 14 bases lying between them. The CDR3 sequence: CASSLGAAWGNEQFF. CDR3 sequence (DNA): TGTGCCAGCAGCTTGGGGGCAGCCTGGGGGAATGAGCAGTTCTTC.

This clonotype has at least ten counts. The chain is built from TRBV7-2 and TRBJ1-5; D is unclear. Trimming took 2 bases from V and 6 from J, leaving 8 bases between them. Germline V CDR1 and CDR2: SGHTA, FQGNSA. The CDR3 has 13 amino acids. The CDR3 here is CASSLRASQPQHF. The CDR3 DNA reads TGTGCCAGCAGCTTACGGGCAAGTCAGCCCCAGCATTTT.

The V call is TRBV5-1, the J call TRBJ2-2, with D unclear. This CDR3 has 15 amino acids. V was clipped by 1 base and J by 1 base, with 8 bases between them. CDR1 is SGHRS and CDR2 is YFSETQ in the germline V gene. The CDR3: CASSLSLENTGELFF. CDR3 sequence (DNA): TGCGCCAGCAGCTTGTCACTGGAGAACACCGGGGAGCTGTTTTTT.

V usage is TRBV4-1 and J usage is TRBJ2-5; possibly TRBD1 for D (6 bases). The CDR3 runs 17 residues. The V end lost 2 bases, the J end lost 4 bases, and 20 bases lay between the germline ends. Looked up from germline, CDR1 is MGHRA and CDR2 is YSYEKL. CDR3 DNA: TGCGCCAGCAGCCAATTATCGACCGGCAGGGGATCAGAGACCCAGTACTTC. It specifies CASSQLSTGRGSETQYF.

The table lists this clonotype with many counts. The chain uses TRBV7-2 and TRBJ1-2; D ambiguous. The germline V gene has CDR1 SGHTA and CDR2 FQGNSA. The V end lost 2 bases, the J end lost 3 bases, and 13 bases lay between the germline ends. The CDR3 has 15 amino acids. As DNA, the CDR3 is TGTGCCAGCAGCTTACTCCCTCAGCGAGACTATGGCTACACCTTC. Translating gives CASSLLPQRDYGYTF.

This chain uses TRBV4-1 with TRBJ1-2; D is undetermined. Trimming pared 4 bases from V and 5 bases from J, leaving 20 bases between. The germline CDR1 and CDR2 sequences are MGHRA and YSYEKL. The CDR3 runs to 16 residues. This CDR3 reads CASSPRAVGPDYGYTF. The CDR3 bases are TGCGCCAGCAGCCCAAGAGCCGTGGGCCCTGATTATGGCTACACCTTC.

The CDR3 reads CASRVYLNTEAFF. The CDR3 nucleotides are TGTGCCAGTAGGGTCTATTTGAACACTGAAGCTTTCTTT. The chain carries TRBV19 and TRBJ1-1; D gene ambiguous. The germline gives CDR1 LNHDA, CDR2 SQIVND (reference sequence). V lost 6 bases and J 0 bases, leaving 8 bases between the germline ends. There are 13 residues in the CDR3.

In this sample, this clonotype turned up many times. The chain recombines TRBV4-2 with TRBJ2-3, with 13 bases lining up with TRBD2. Per germline, CDR1 LGHNA and CDR2 YNFKEQ. J lost 3 bases, V lost 1 base, and 1 base had no gene match. The CDR3 consists of 16 residues. CDR3 DNA: TGTGCCAGCAGCCAAGGACTAGCGGGAGGAACAGATACGCAGTATTTT. Protein: CASSQGLAGGTDTQYF.

This clonotype was counted many times. The genes are TRBV6-2 or TRBV6-3 and TRBJ1-1; D uncertain. V was shortened by 0 bases and J by 5 bases, with 10 bases between the two germline ends. The CDR3 length is 14 residues. CDR1 and CDR2 (germline): MNHEY, SVGEGT. This CDR3 is CASSYSRLSTEAFF. The CDR3 DNA sequence: TGTGCCAGCAGTTACTCGCGTCTATCTACTGAAGCTTTCTTT.

V gene TRBV10-3 combines with J gene TRBJ2-7; TRBD1 agrees at 7 bases. Germline values: CDR1 ENHRY, CDR2 SYGVKD. V dropped 5 bases and J dropped 4; count of bases not matched to a gene: 2. The length of the CDR3 is 12 residues. The CDR3 coding sequence is TGTGCCATCAGTCCAGGGGGATACGAGCAGTACGTC. This encodes CAISPGGYEQYV.

The chain employs TRBV20-1 and TRBJ2-1; 13 nucleotides agree with TRBD2. The germline V gene has CDR1 DFQATT and CDR2 SNEGSKA (reference sequence). This CDR3 region has 15 residues. Germline trimming cut 5 bases from V and 6 bases from J; bases unmatched to any gene: 7. DNA of the CDR3: TGCAGTGCTTACATCACTAGCGGGAGGGGCAATGAGCAGTTCTTC. Encoded protein: CSAYITSGRGNEQFF.